The TCR beta chain under discussion was sequenced for a study of T cells in Graves' hyperthyroidism and ophthalmopathy. Per the germline V gene, CDR1 is MNHNS and CDR2 is SASEGT. CDR3 length: 15 amino acids. The ends lost 0 bases at V and 2 bases at J; junction bases unmatched: 2. Patients aged 18 to 65 had newly diagnosed hyperthyroidism lasting under 2 months. Diagnoses used clinical symptoms, serum thyroxine and TRAb, thyroid ultrasound and orbital computed tomography. TCR beta CDR3 regions were amplified from RNA. With the HTBI primer set, the TCR CDR3 went through a first round of RT-PCR. TCRdb analysed the multiplex PCR reads with MiXCR anew, one entry per CDR3 protein. The sample carries 210,000 or so distinct CDR3 sequences, roughly 15% recorded once.

This receptor was taken from a man aged 50-60 years with Graves' hyperthyroidism. Source material: blood. V is TRBV6-1 and J is TRBJ2-5; 8 nucleotides align to TRBD2. CDR3 loop: CASSEAGTRQETQYF. In nucleotides, the CDR3 is TGTGCCAGCAGTGAAGCTGGGACTAGACAAGAGACCCAGTACTTC.